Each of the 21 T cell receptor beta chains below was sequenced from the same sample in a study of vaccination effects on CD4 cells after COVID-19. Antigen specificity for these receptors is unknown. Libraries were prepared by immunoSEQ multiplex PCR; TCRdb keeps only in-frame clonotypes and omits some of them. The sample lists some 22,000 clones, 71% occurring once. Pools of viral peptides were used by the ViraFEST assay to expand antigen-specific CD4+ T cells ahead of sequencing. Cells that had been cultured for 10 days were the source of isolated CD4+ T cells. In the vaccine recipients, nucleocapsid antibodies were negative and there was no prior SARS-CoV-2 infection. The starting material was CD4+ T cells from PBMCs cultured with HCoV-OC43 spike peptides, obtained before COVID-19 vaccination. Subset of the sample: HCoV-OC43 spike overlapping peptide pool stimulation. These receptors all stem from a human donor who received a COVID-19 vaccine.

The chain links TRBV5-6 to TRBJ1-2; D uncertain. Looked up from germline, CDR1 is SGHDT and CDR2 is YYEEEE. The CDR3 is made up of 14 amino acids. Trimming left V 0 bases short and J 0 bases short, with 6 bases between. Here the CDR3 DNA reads TGTGCCAGCAGCTTGGATGGCTCTAACTATGGCTACACCTTC. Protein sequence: CASSLDGSNYGYTF.

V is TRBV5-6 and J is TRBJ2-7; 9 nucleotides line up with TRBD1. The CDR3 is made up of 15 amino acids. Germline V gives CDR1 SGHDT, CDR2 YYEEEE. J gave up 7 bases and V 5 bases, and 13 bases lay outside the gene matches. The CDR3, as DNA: TGTGCCAGCAGAGCGCCGGGACAGGGAAATAGGGAGCAGTACTTC. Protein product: CASRAPGQGNREQYF.

CDR3 in amino acids: CASSFGSSGRAWETQYF. In nucleotides, the CDR3 is TGTGCCAGCAGCTTTGGTTCTAGCGGGAGGGCCTGGGAGACCCAGTACTTC. The chain carries TRBV11-2 and TRBJ2-5; 12 bases map to TRBD2. Germline assignment: CDR1 SGHAT and CDR2 FQNNGV. The CDR3 is 17 residues long. With V trimmed by 3 bases and J by 5 bases, 10 bases remained unmatched.

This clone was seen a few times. The CDR3 reads CASSQGNRGVGGYTF. DNA of the CDR3: TGTGCCAGCAGCCAAGGAAATAGGGGTGTCGGTGGCTACACCTTC. J is TRBJ1-2 and V is TRBV3-1 (or the pseudogene TRBV3-2), with D perhaps TRBD1 (5 bases). V was pared by 1 base and J by 7 bases, with 16 bases between. Germline lookup yields CDR1 LGHDT and CDR2 YNNKEL (reference sequence). The CDR3 spans 15 residues.

CDR3 protein: CASSLGGTTQETQYF. The DNA for the CDR3 is TGTGCCAGCAGCTTAGGTGGAACGACCCAAGAGACCCAGTACTTC. The rearrangement uses TRBV11-2 and TRBJ2-5; no firm D call. Germline V gene sequence: CDR1 SGHAT, CDR2 FQNNGV. The V and J ends lost 1 base and 1 base respectively, with 10 bases between them. The CDR3 is 15 residues long.

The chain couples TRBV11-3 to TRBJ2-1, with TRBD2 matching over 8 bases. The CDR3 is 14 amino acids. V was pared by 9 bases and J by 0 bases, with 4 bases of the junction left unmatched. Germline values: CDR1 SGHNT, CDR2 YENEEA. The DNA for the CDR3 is TGTGCCAGAATAAGCGGGAGCTCCTACAATGAGCAGTTCTTC. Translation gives CARISGSSYNEQFF.

The CDR3 DNA sequence: TGTGCCAGCTCACGTCGAGGGGAGGACGAGCAGTACTTC. Encoded protein: CASSRRGEDEQYF. V usage is TRBV18 and J usage is TRBJ2-7, with D possibly matching TRBD2 (6 bases). Germline CDR1 is KGHSH and CDR2 is LQKENI. V lost 4 bases and J 5 bases, leaving 12 bases between the germline ends. This CDR3 is built from 13 residues.

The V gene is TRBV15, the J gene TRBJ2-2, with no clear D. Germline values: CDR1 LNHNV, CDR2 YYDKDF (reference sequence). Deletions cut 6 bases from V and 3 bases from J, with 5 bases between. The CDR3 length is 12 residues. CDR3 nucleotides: TGTGCCACCAGTCCGTACACCGGGGAGCTGTTTTTT. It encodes CATSPYTGELFF. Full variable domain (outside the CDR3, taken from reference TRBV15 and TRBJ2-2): DAMVIQNPRYQVTQFGKPVTLSCSQTLNHNVMYWYQQKSSQAPKLLFHYYDKDFNNEADTPDNFQSRRPNTSFCFLDIRSPGLGDTAMYLCATSPYTGELFFGEGSRLTVL.

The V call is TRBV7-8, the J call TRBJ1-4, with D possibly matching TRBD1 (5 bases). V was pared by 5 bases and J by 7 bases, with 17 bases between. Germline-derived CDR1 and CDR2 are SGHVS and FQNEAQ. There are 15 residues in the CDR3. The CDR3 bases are TGTGCCAGCAGCCCGGAGGGGATATGGGGTGAAAAACTGTTTTTT. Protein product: CASSPEGIWGEKLFF.

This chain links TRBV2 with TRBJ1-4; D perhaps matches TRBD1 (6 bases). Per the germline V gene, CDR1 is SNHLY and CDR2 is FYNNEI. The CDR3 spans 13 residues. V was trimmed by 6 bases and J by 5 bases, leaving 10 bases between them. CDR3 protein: CASRDRVNEKLFF. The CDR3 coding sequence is TGTGCCAGCAGGGACAGAGTGAATGAAAAACTGTTTTTT. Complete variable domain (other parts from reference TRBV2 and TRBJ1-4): EPEVTQTPSHQVTQMGQEVILRCVPISNHLYFYWYRQILGQKVEFLVSFYNNEISEKSEIFDDQFSVERPDGSNFTLKIRSTKLEDSAMYFCASRDRVNEKLFFGSGTQLSVL.

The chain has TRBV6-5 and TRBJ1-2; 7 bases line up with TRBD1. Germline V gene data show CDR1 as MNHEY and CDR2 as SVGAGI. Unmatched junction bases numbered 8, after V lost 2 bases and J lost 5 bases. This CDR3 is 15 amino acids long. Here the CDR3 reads CASSYRGGRGYGYTF. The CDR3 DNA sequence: TGTGCCAGCAGTTACCGGGGGGGCAGGGGGTATGGCTACACCTTC.

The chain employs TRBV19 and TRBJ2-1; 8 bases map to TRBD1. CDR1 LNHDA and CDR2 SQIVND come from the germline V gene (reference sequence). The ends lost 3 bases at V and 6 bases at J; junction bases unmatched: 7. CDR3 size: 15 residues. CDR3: CASSMGAGGSNEQFF. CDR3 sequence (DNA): TGTGCCAGTAGTATGGGGGCAGGGGGCTCCAATGAGCAGTTCTTC.

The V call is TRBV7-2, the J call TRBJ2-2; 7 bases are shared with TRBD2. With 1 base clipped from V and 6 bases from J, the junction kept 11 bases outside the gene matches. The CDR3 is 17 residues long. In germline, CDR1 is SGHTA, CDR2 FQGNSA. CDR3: CASSLDPGGGPPGELFF. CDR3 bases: TGTGCCAGCAGCTTAGATCCGGGCGGGGGACCCCCCGGGGAGCTGTTTTTT.

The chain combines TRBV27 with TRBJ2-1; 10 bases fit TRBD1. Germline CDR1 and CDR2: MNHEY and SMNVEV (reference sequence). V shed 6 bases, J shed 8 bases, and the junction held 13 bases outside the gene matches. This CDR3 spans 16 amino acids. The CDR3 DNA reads TGTGCCAGCAGGGCGGGGAGGGACAGGGGTTTCCATGAGCAGTTCTTC. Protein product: CASRAGRDRGFHEQFF.

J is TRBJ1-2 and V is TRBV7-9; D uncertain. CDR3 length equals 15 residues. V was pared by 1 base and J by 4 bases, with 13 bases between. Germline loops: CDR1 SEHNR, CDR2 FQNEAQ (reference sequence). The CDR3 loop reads CASSLEVAATYGYTF. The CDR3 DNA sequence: TGTGCCAGCAGCTTAGAAGTCGCGGCGACCTATGGCTACACCTTC. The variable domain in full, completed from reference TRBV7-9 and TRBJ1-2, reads DTGVSQNPRHKITKRGQNVTFRCDPISEHNRLYWYRQTLGQGPEFLTYFQNEAQLEKSRLLSDRFSAERPKGSFSTLEIQRTEQGDSAMYLCASSLEVAATYGYTFGSGTRLTVV.

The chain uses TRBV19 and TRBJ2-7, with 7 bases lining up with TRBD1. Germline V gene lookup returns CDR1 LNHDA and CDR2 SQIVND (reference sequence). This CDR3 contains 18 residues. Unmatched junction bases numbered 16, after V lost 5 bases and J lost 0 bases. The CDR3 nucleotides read TGTGCCAGTAGTTCGCGACAGGGCCCTGCAATACCCTCCTACGAGCAGTACTTC. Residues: CASSSRQGPAIPSYEQYF.

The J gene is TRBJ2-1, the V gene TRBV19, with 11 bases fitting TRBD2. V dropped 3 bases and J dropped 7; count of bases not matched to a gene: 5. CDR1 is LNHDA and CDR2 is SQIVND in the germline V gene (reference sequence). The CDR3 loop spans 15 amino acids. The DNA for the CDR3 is TGTGCCAGTAGTATCTTAGCGGGAGGGCGAAATGAGCAGTTCTTC. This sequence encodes CASSILAGGRNEQFF.

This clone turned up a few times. CDR3 loop: CASSESGGGVMNTEAFF. The CDR3 DNA sequence: TGCGCCAGCAGTGAGTCAGGTGGGGGCGTTATGAACACTGAAGCTTTCTTT. The genes are TRBV10-2 and TRBJ1-1, with D perhaps TRBD1 (6 bases). The CDR3 covers 17 residues. Germline CDR1 WSHSY, CDR2 SAAADI. V lost 0 bases and J 0 bases, leaving 14 bases between the germline ends.

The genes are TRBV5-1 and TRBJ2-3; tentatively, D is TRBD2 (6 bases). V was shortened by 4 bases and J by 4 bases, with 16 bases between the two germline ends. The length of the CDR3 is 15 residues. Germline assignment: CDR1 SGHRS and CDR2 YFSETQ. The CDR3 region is CASSIRLVSSDTQYF. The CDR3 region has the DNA TGCGCCAGCAGCATACGACTAGTATCCTCAGATACGCAGTATTTT.

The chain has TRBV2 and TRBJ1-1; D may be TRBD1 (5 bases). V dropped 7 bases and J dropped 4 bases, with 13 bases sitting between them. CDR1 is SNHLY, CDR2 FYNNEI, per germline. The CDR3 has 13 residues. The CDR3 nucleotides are TGTGCCAGCACCGGGACCGGGCCCACTGAAGCTTTCTTT. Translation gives CASTGTGPTEAFF.

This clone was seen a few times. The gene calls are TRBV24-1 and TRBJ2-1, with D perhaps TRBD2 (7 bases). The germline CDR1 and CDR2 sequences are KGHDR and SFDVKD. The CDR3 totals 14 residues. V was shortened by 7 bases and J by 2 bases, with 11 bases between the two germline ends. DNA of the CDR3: TGTGCCACCAGAGGGGGGGGCCCCTACAATGAGCAGTTCTTC. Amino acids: CATRGGGPYNEQFF.